This is a list of T cell receptor beta chains from one sample in a study of blood T cell repertoires in COVID-19. Libraries were prepared by immunoSEQ multiplex PCR; TCRdb keeps only in-frame clonotypes and omits some of them. The sample lists approximately 230,000 clones, around 89% occurring once. Sequencing was done on a sample of PBMCs or T cells enriched from blood (not recorded which). The source of these receptors is a young woman who had recovered from COVID-19. The CDR3 runs from the conserved cysteine through the conserved F or W. The D gene is left open where the match is weak. Clone size is shown for a subset of rows, as once, few, many or a class of expanded clone.

D: NA; V: TRBV28; size: NA; J: TRBJ1-3; CDR3: CASSLYKDSGNTIYF; DNA: TGTGCCAGCAGTCTTTACAAAGACTCTGGAAACACCATATATTTT
D: TRBD1; V: TRBV27; size: NA; J: TRBJ2-5; CDR3: CASSLTRTGGQETQYF; DNA: TGTGCCAGCAGTCTAACTCGGACAGGGGGCCAAGAGACCCAGTACTTC
D: TRBD2; V: TRBV7-8; size: few; J: TRBJ2-2; CDR3: CASSFSGTITGELFF; DNA: TGTGCCAGCAGCTTCTCCGGGACTATAACCGGGGAGCTGTTTTTT
D: NA; V: TRBV28; size: NA; J: TRBJ1-1; CDR3: CATGGRILNTEAFF; DNA: TGTGCCACTGGCGGGAGGATCCTGAACACTGAAGCTTTCTTT
D: NA; V: TRBV7-3; size: NA; J: TRBJ2-3; CDR3: CACSTGPFADTQYF; DNA: TGTGCCTGTTCGACAGGACCTTTCGCAGATACGCAGTATTTT
D: TRBD1; V: TRBV9; size: NA; J: TRBJ2-2; CDR3: CASSFGQGSTGELFF; DNA: TGTGCCAGCAGCTTCGGACAGGGCAGCACCGGGGAGCTGTTTTTT
D: NA; V: TRBV6-5; size: once; J: TRBJ1-4; CDR3: CASIRVDSPNEKLFF; DNA: TGTGCCAGCATCAGGGTGGACAGCCCTAATGAAAAACTGTTTTTT
D: NA; V: TRBV5-4; size: NA; J: TRBJ2-3; CDR3: CASSLDPRASTDTQYF; DNA: TGTGCCAGCAGCTTGGATCCGAGGGCCAGCACAGATACGCAGTATTTT
D: NA; V: TRBV6-6; size: NA; J: TRBJ2-1; CDR3: CASSYGGNEQFF; DNA: TGTGCCAGCAGTTACGGGGGGAATGAGCAGTTCTTC
D: NA; V: TRBV2; size: NA; J: TRBJ2-1; CDR3: CASSETSPHEQFF; DNA: TGTGCCAGCAGTGAGACTAGTCCCCATGAGCAGTTCTTC
D: TRBD1; V: TRBV5-4; size: NA; J: TRBJ1-1; CDR3: CASSSTGGTEAFF; DNA: TGTGCCAGCAGCTCGACAGGGGGAACTGAAGCTTTCTTT
D: TRBD1; V: TRBV5-4; size: once; J: TRBJ1-2; CDR3: CASSLVGQGALVGGYTF; DNA: TGTGCCAGCAGCTTGGTTGGACAGGGGGCATTAGTGGGTGGCTACACCTTC
D: TRBD2; V: TRBV15; size: NA; J: TRBJ2-5; CDR3: CATARGKETQYF; DNA: TGTGCCACGGCGCGGGGGAAAGAGACCCAGTACTTC
D: NA; V: TRBV15; size: NA; J: TRBJ1-1; CDR3: CATSRDWGQNTEAFF; DNA: TGTGCCACCAGCAGAGATTGGGGACAGAACACTGAAGCTTTCTTT
D: TRBD1; V: TRBV5-4; size: NA; J: TRBJ2-2; CDR3: CASSGGQGETGELFF; DNA: TGTGCCAGCAGCGGGGGACAGGGGGAGACCGGGGAGCTGTTTTTT
D: TRBD2; V: TRBV6-5; size: NA; J: TRBJ2-2; CDR3: CASSLRTGGGELFF; DNA: TGTGCCAGCAGTTTGCGAACGGGGGGCGGGGAGCTGTTTTTT
D: NA; V: TRBV27; size: NA; J: TRBJ1-1; CDR3: CASSLGVPLNTEAFF; DNA: TGTGCCAGCAGTTTAGGAGTTCCCCTGAACACTGAAGCTTTCTTT
D: NA; V: TRBV19; size: NA; J: TRBJ2-2; CDR3: CASSESLPGELFF; DNA: TGTGCCAGTAGTGAATCACTCCCCGGGGAGCTGTTTTTT
D: NA; V: TRBV9; size: NA; J: TRBJ1-3; CDR3: CASSPHYDSGNTIYF; DNA: TGTGCCAGCAGCCCCCACTATGACAGTGGAAACACCATATATTTT
D: TRBD1; V: TRBV18; size: NA; J: TRBJ1-1; CDR3: CASSPTATGGTNTEAFF; DNA: TGTGCCAGCTCACCAACGGCGACAGGGGGGACGAACACTGAAGCTTTCTTT
D: NA; V: TRBV10-3; size: NA; J: TRBJ1-2; CDR3: CAIATGANYGYTF; DNA: TGTGCCATCGCAACAGGTGCTAACTATGGCTACACCTTC
D: NA; V: TRBV7-3; size: NA; J: TRBJ2-1; CDR3: CASSPGDRNEQFF; DNA: TGTGCCAGCAGCCCCGGGGATCGCAATGAGCAGTTCTTC
D: NA; V: TRBV11-2; size: NA; J: TRBJ2-1; CDR3: CASSQTQGWNEQFF; DNA: TGTGCCAGCAGCCAAACCCAGGGCTGGAATGAGCAGTTCTTC
D: TRBD1; V: TRBV28; size: NA; J: TRBJ1-2; CDR3: CASSLVPGQGAGGYTF; DNA: TGTGCCAGCAGTTTAGTTCCGGGACAGGGGGCTGGTGGCTACACCTTC
D: NA; V: TRBV19; size: few; J: TRBJ2-7; CDR3: CATLNRAYEQYF; DNA: TGTGCCACACTAAACCGAGCCTACGAGCAGTACTTC
D: TRBD2; V: TRBV7-3; size: NA; J: TRBJ2-2; CDR3: CASSRGLAGVYTGELFF; DNA: TGTGCCAGCAGCCGGGGACTAGCGGGAGTTTACACCGGGGAGCTGTTTTTT